The sequence of this T cell receptor beta chain was determined in a study of chemoradiotherapy in HPV16-positive cancers. Study context: Candidate HPV-specific clones and shared TCR motifs came from a couple of HPV16-positive patients. Study-wide findings and caveats: HPV-responsive T-cell expansion during chemoradiotherapy was linked to improved recurrence-free survival in HPV16-positive patients. Non-HPV-specific T cells did not expand in tumors during treatment, whereas candidate HPV-specific clones and E7-related motifs did.

Germline V lookup: CDR1 SGHVS, CDR2 FQNEAQ. The CDR3 length is 14 residues. V was cut by 5 bases and J by 7 bases, with 15 bases left in between. This table comes from immunoSEQ multiplex PCR, and its TCRdb copy is limited to in-frame clones, with some not included. The sample records 960 or so clones, less than 95% being singletons. Points on this clone: Its antigen is unknown.

Repeated repertoire sampling spanned the course of chemoradiotherapy. Material: tumor tissue, obtained from a patient who underwent chemoradiotherapy. This rearrangement joins TRBV7-8 to TRBJ1-5; D is undetermined. The clonotype comes from a human donor with HPV-associated anogenital cancer. CDR3 sequence: CASSTGPERQPQHF. In DNA form, the CDR3 reads TGTGCCAGCAGCACCGGCCCCGAACGACAGCCCCAGCATTTT.